The 25 T cell receptor beta chains below were found in one sample sequenced in a study of control samples from healthy donors and cancer patients. Using immunoSEQ multiplex PCR, the repertoire was profiled, and TCRdb retains in-frame clones only, with some absent. The sample contains 95,000 to 150,000 clones, roughly nine tenths of which appear only once. Material for sequencing was blood. The receptors were gathered from a young woman in good health.

J is TRBJ2-3 and V is TRBV24-1; D possibly matches TRBD1 or TRBD2 (5 bases each). V was trimmed by 1 base and J by 10 bases, leaving 11 bases between them. The length of the CDR3 is 13 residues. Looked up from germline, CDR1 is KGHDR and CDR2 is SFDVKD. CDR3: CATSDFSGTPQYF. CDR3 nucleotides: TGTGCCACCAGTGATTTTTCAGGGACCCCGCAGTATTTT.

The V call is TRBV7-2, the J call TRBJ2-7, with a weak D call TRBD1 (5 bases). This CDR3 spans 16 amino acids. V lost 1 base, J lost 0 bases, and 13 bases lay in between. Germline V gives CDR1 SGHTA, CDR2 FQGNSA. For the CDR3, the DNA is TGTGCCAGCAGCTTAGGTGGGGCTTACTCCTCCTACGAGCAGTACTTC. Its protein is CASSLGGAYSSYEQYF.

The chain carries TRBV7-3 and TRBJ2-5; 10 bases map to TRBD1. The CDR3 is 16 residues long. Trimming cost V 5 bases and J 3 bases; bases outside gene matches: 9. Germline V gives CDR1 SGHTA, CDR2 FQGTGA. CDR3: CASSPSTDRGKETQYF. Here the CDR3 DNA reads TGTGCCAGCAGCCCTAGTACGGACAGGGGGAAAGAGACCCAGTACTTC. Variable domain in full (rest from reference TRBV7-3 and TRBJ2-5): GAGVSQTPSNKVTEKGKYVELRCDPISGHTALYWYRQSLGQGPEFLIYFQGTGAADDSGLPNDRFFAVRPEGSVSTLKIQRTERGDSAVYLCASSPSTDRGKETQYFGPGTRLLVL.

The chain links TRBV9 to TRBJ2-6, with D unclear. Germline V CDR1 and CDR2: SGDLS, YYNGEE. V was shortened by 0 bases and J by 2 bases, with 12 bases between the two germline ends. The CDR3 is 17 amino acids. Written as DNA, the CDR3 is TGTGCCAGCAGCGTAGATGCCAAACGACCTGGGGCCAACGTCCTGACTTTC. Protein: CASSVDAKRPGANVLTF.

The chain couples TRBV27 to TRBJ2-2; 9 positions match TRBD2. V lost 3 bases to trimming and J lost 3 bases; unmatched junction nucleotides: 5. CDR1 MNHEY and CDR2 SMNVEV come from the germline V gene (reference sequence). The CDR3 covers 16 residues. The CDR3, as DNA: TGTGCCAGCAGTTTTTCTAGCGGGGAGCACACCGGGGAGCTGTTTTTT. It codes for CASSFSSGEHTGELFF.

The V call is TRBV9, the J call TRBJ2-2; TRBD2 agrees at 12 bases. The V gene's germline CDR1 is SGDLS and CDR2 YYNGEE. The V and J ends lost 3 bases and 5 bases, in that order; junction bases with no gene match: 14. The CDR3 spans 19 residues. In DNA form, the CDR3 reads TGTGCCAGCAGCGGCACTAGCGGGGGGCAGACGATTAGAACCGGGGAGCTGTTTTTT. It is translated as CASSGTSGGQTIRTGELFF.

A single count supports this clone. The chain uses TRBV30 and TRBJ1-2; the match to TRBD1 covers 8 bases. V shed 2 bases and J 8 bases; nucleotides not matched to a gene: 7. Germline assignment: CDR1 GTSNPN and CDR2 SVGIG (reference sequence). The CDR3 is 13 residues long. The CDR3 sequence is CAWSRDRGEGYTF. CDR3 sequence (DNA): TGTGCCTGGAGTCGTGACAGGGGAGAGGGCTACACCTTC.

The chain links TRBV19 to TRBJ2-2; tentatively, D is TRBD2 (7 bases). The V end was cut by 2 bases, the J end by 8 bases, with 15 bases between. CDR1 is LNHDA and CDR2 is SQIVND in the germline V gene (reference sequence). The CDR3 length is 15 residues. CDR3 nucleotide sequence: TGTGCCAGTAGTATATGGGGGGGCCCGGCGGGGGAGCTGTTTTTT. It yields the protein CASSIWGGPAGELFF.

This chain joins TRBV7-2 and TRBJ2-2; TRBD2 agrees at 10 bases. The germline V gene encodes CDR1 SGHTA and CDR2 FQGNSA. The CDR3 spans 16 residues. The J segment lost 2 bases and the V segment lost 4 bases, leaving 4 bases of the junction unmatched. The CDR3 sequence: CASSSSGRANTGELFF. The DNA of the CDR3 is TGTGCCAGCAGCTCCAGCGGGAGGGCCAACACCGGGGAGCTGTTTTTT.

This chain uses TRBV29-1 with TRBJ2-7, with D perhaps given as TRBD1 or TRBD2 (5 bases each). Germline V gene sequence: CDR1 SQVTM, CDR2 ANQGSEA. The CDR3 has 13 residues. V gave up 6 bases and J gave up 1 base, with 13 bases separating them. CDR3 region: CSVAGWGSYEQYF. The CDR3 DNA is TGCAGCGTAGCAGGCTGGGGGTCCTACGAGCAGTACTTC.

This clone has only one observation. The chain links TRBV5-5 to TRBJ2-3; D is uncertain. The CDR3 is made up of 15 amino acids. CDR1 and CDR2 from the germline V gene are SGHKS and YYEKEE (reference sequence). V was pared by 5 bases and J by 0 bases, with 13 bases between. CDR3 amino acids: CASSWLVGSTDTQYF. The CDR3, as DNA: TGTGCCAGCAGTTGGTTGGTGGGCAGCACAGATACGCAGTATTTT.

CDR3 sequence: CSVEFSRLASYNEQFF. CDR3 sequence (DNA): TGCAGCGTTGAATTTAGTCGACTAGCGAGTTACAATGAGCAGTTCTTC. The chain is built from TRBV29-1 and TRBJ2-1; 8 bases map to TRBD2. Germline CDR1 is SQVTM and CDR2 is ANQGSEA. The junction had 10 bases not matched to a gene; V was cut back by 2 bases and J by 4 bases. This CDR3 is built from 16 residues.

The CDR3 sequence is CASAAPPEYNEQFF. The CDR3 DNA reads as TGTGCCAGCGCCGCGCCCCCCGAATACAATGAGCAGTTCTTC. The chain employs TRBV2 and TRBJ2-1; D gene ambiguous. CDR3 size: 14 residues. Germline values: CDR1 SNHLY, CDR2 FYNNEI. V was pared by 8 bases and J by 4 bases, with 15 bases between.

The chain carries TRBV7-8 and TRBJ2-1; perhaps TRBD2 as D (5 bases). V was shortened by 0 bases and J by 2 bases, with 8 bases between the two germline ends. Germline CDR1 reads SGHVS; CDR2 reads FQNEAQ. This CDR3 has 15 residues. The CDR3 here is CASSLALGTYNEQFF. In DNA, the CDR3 is TGTGCCAGCAGCTTAGCACTAGGGACCTACAATGAGCAGTTCTTC. The variable domain in full, completed from reference TRBV7-8 and TRBJ2-1, reads GAGVSQSPRYKVAKRGQDVALRCDPISGHVSLFWYQQALGQGPEFLTYFQNEAQLDKSGLPSDRFFAERPEGSVSTLKIQRTQQEDSAVYLCASSLALGTYNEQFFGPGTRLTVL.

The J gene is TRBJ2-1, the V gene TRBV28; 7 positions agree with TRBD1. The CDR3 totals 15 residues. Germline V gene sequence: CDR1 MDHEN, CDR2 SYDVKM. The J segment lost 0 bases and the V segment lost 5 bases, leaving 4 bases of the junction unmatched. CDR3 coding DNA: TGTGCCAGCAGTCCGGGGACAGTCTCCTACAATGAGCAGTTCTTC. This translates into CASSPGTVSYNEQFF.

The rearrangement joins TRBV4-3 to TRBJ1-1; possible D gene TRBD1, 6 bases. Germline lookup yields CDR1 LGHNA and CDR2 YSLEER. Trimming removed 0 bases at V and 0 bases at J, with 8 bases between. This CDR3 spans 15 amino acids. CDR3 in DNA: TGCGCCAGCAGCCAAGAAGGGGGGCTGAACACTGAAGCTTTCTTT. Translated: CASSQEGGLNTEAFF.

This chain joins TRBV24-1 and TRBJ2-1; 11 positions agree with TRBD2. Germline V gives CDR1 KGHDR, CDR2 SFDVKD. CDR3 length: 16 residues. The junction had 9 bases not matched to a gene; V was cut back by 5 bases and J by 7 bases. CDR3 nucleotides: TGTGCCACCAGTGCCCTGTCGGCTAGCGGGAGGAATGAGCAGTTCTTC. The encoded protein is CATSALSASGRNEQFF.

This rearrangement joins TRBV19 to TRBJ1-2; D ambiguous. CDR3 length: 16 residues. Germline V gene sequence: CDR1 LNHDA, CDR2 SQIVND (reference sequence). Trimming took off 1 base at V and 6 bases at J, with 18 bases between the two ends. The CDR3 DNA reads as TGTGCCAGTAGTATAGTGGGAAATCCCAATATTCATGGCTACACCTTC. Translation: CASSIVGNPNIHGYTF.

The chain is built from TRBV6-1 and TRBJ1-6, with D perhaps matching TRBD1 (6 bases). V was clipped by 4 bases and J by 7 bases, with 17 bases between them. Germline-derived CDR1 and CDR2 are MNHNS and SASEGT. The CDR3 is made up of 16 amino acids. This CDR3 reads CASSVGPARGNSPLHF. CDR3 nucleotide sequence: TGTGCCAGCAGTGTAGGGCCAGCCAGGGGCAATTCACCCCTCCACTTT.

This chain uses TRBV5-1 with TRBJ2-3; D gene uncertain. Germline CDR1 SGHRS, CDR2 YFSETQ. The length of the CDR3 is 16 residues. The V gene lost 0 bases and the J gene lost 0 bases, with 11 bases spanning the gap. The CDR3 nucleotides are TGCGCCAGCAGCTTGGAGACTTATACTAGCACAGATACGCAGTATTTT. The encoded protein is CASSLETYTSTDTQYF. Full variable domain (rest looked up from reference TRBV5-1 and TRBJ2-3): KAGVTQTPRYLIKTRGQQVTLSCSPISGHRSVSWYQQTPGQGLQFLFEYFSETQRNKGNFPGRFSGRQFSNSRSEMNVSTLELGDSALYLCASSLETYTSTDTQYFGPGTRLTVL.

This chain links TRBV4-3 with TRBJ2-7; 8 bases fit TRBD1. J lost 5 bases, V lost 0 bases, and 9 bases had no gene match. Germline-derived CDR1 and CDR2 are LGHNA and YSLEER. The CDR3 spans 16 residues. CDR3 residues: CASSQDLGRGHNEQYF. The CDR3 DNA is TGCGCCAGCAGCCAAGATCTAGGCAGGGGGCATAACGAGCAGTACTTC.

The chain joins TRBV19 to TRBJ2-3; 7 bases match TRBD1. J lost 8 bases, V lost 9 bases, and 17 bases had no gene match. The CDR3 length is 15 residues. Germline V gene sequence: CDR1 LNHDA, CDR2 SQIVND (reference sequence). The CDR3 loop reads CASRFNTGDKGTQYF. The CDR3 DNA follows: TGTGCCAGCCGCTTCAATACAGGGGACAAGGGTACGCAGTATTTT.

The count of this clone is one. The chain combines TRBV5-1 with TRBJ1-2, with 8 bases fitting TRBD1. CDR3 length: 14 residues. Germline V gene sequence: CDR1 SGHRS, CDR2 YFSETQ. The trim removed 6 bases at V and 2 bases at J, leaving 6 bases unmatched. CDR3 nucleotide sequence: TGCGCCAGCAAACAGGGGGTGGAAAACTATGGCTACACCTTC. Protein: CASKQGVENYGYTF.

The chain combines TRBV21-1 with TRBJ2-2; whether TRBD2, the table's D call, matches the DNA was not checked. TRBV21-1 has pseudogene status. There are 19 residues in the CDR3. The CDR3, as DNA: TGTGCCAGCAGCAAAGTTCGGACTAGCGGGAGCCGCAACACCGGGGAGCTGTTTTTT. Its translation: CASSKVRTSGSRNTGELFF.

The V and J genes are TRBV18 and TRBJ1-1; 7 nucleotides align to TRBD1. The germline V gene has CDR1 KGHSH and CDR2 LQKENI. The CDR3 spans 13 residues. Trimming took 2 bases from V and 8 from J; bases not matched to a gene: 5. CDR3 sequence (DNA): TGTGCCAGCTCACCAGGGACAGACAGGGAAGCTTTCTTT. Protein product: CASSPGTDREAFF.